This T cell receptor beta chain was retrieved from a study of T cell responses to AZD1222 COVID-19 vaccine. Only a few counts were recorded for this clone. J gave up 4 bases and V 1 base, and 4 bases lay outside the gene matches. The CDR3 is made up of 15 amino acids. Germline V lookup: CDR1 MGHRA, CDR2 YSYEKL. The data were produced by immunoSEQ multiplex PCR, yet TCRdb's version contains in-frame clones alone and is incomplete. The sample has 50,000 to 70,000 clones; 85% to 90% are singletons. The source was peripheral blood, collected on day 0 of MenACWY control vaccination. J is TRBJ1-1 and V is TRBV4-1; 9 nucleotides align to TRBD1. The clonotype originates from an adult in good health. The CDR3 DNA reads TGCGCCAGCAGCCAAGTCCTGACAGGGGGCACTGAAGCTTTCTTT. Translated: CASSQVLTGGTEAFF.